These T cell receptor beta chains were read from a single sample in a study of early T cells in non-severe SARS-CoV-2 infection. TCRdb processed the 5' RACE reads anew with MiXCR; each CDR3 protein has one entry. Of fewer than 100,000 distinct CDR3 sequences in the sample, approximately 12% were seen once. The specimen sequenced was whole blood. Receptors originate from an adult who was a healthcare worker with PCR-confirmed SARS-CoV-2 infection or an uninfected control (not recorded which). Each CDR3 is given with its conserved first and last residue. D genes are given only for firm matches. Some rows mark clone size as missing; the rest say once, few, many or name a class of expanded clone.

J gene: TRBJ2-3
V gene: TRBV10-3
D gene: TRBD2
clone size: once
CDR3 length: 14
CDR3 protein: CASRAGASTDTQYF
CDR3 DNA: TGTGCCTCGAGGGCGGGAGCGAGCACAGATACGCAGTATTTT

J gene: TRBJ2-7
V gene: TRBV3-1
D gene: NA
clone size: NA
CDR3 length: 12
CDR3 protein: CASSRGFDEQYF
CDR3 DNA: TGTGCCAGCAGTCGGGGTTTTGACGAGCAGTACTTC

J gene: TRBJ2-7
V gene: TRBV28
D gene: TRBD2
clone size: many
CDR3 length: 12
CDR3 protein: CASRGLADEQYF
CDR3 DNA: TGTGCCAGTCGGGGACTAGCGGACGAGCAGTACTTC

J gene: TRBJ1-2
V gene: TRBV29-1
D gene: NA
clone size: NA
CDR3 length: 12
CDR3 protein: CSVVTPDYGYTF
CDR3 DNA: TGCAGCGTTGTGACTCCCGATTATGGCTACACCTTC

J gene: TRBJ2-3
V gene: TRBV20-1
D gene: NA
clone size: NA
CDR3 length: 13
CDR3 protein: CSALPPRTDTQYF
CDR3 DNA: TGCAGTGCCCTTCCTCCAAGGACAGATACGCAGTATTTT

J gene: TRBJ2-7
V gene: TRBV7-6
D gene: TRBD1
clone size: NA
CDR3 length: 13
CDR3 protein: CASSKTGGYEQYF
CDR3 DNA: TGTGCCAGCAGCAAGACAGGGGGGTACGAGCAGTACTTC

J gene: TRBJ2-1
V gene: TRBV3-1
D gene: TRBD2
clone size: few
CDR3 length: 18
CDR3 protein: CASSQDLGTSGNRNEQFF
CDR3 DNA: TGTGCCAGCAGCCAAGATCTCGGGACTAGCGGGAATAGAAATGAGCAGTTCTTC

J gene: TRBJ1-2
V gene: TRBV20-1
D gene: NA
clone size: many
CDR3 length: 12
CDR3 protein: CSAYREDYGYTF
CDR3 DNA: TGCAGTGCTTACAGGGAGGACTATGGCTACACCTTC

J gene: TRBJ2-1
V gene: TRBV29-1
D gene: NA
clone size: many
CDR3 length: 12
CDR3 protein: CSVDLVYNEQFF
CDR3 DNA: TGCAGCGTTGACCTGGTATACAATGAGCAGTTCTTC

J gene: TRBJ1-1
V gene: TRBV25-1
D gene: NA
clone size: NA
CDR3 length: 13
CDR3 protein: CASTGTTNTEAFF
CDR3 DNA: TGTGCCAGCACAGGGACAACGAACACTGAAGCTTTCTTT

J gene: TRBJ1-4
V gene: TRBV5-1
D gene: TRBD1
clone size: NA
CDR3 length: 14
CDR3 protein: CASSAGQSNEKLFF
CDR3 DNA: TGCGCCAGCAGCGCGGGACAGTCGAATGAAAAACTGTTTTTT

J gene: TRBJ2-3
V gene: TRBV5-6
D gene: NA
clone size: many
CDR3 length: 15
CDR3 protein: CASSAGTSSTDTQYF
CDR3 DNA: TGTGCCAGCAGCGCCGGGACTTCTAGCACAGATACGCAGTATTTT

J gene: TRBJ2-1
V gene: TRBV7-2
D gene: NA
clone size: few
CDR3 length: 13
CDR3 protein: CASSPRGHPEQFF
CDR3 DNA: TGTGCCAGCAGCCCCAGAGGGCACCCCGAGCAGTTCTTC

J gene: TRBJ2-5
V gene: TRBV6-6
D gene: NA
clone size: many
CDR3 length: 13
CDR3 protein: CASSFIRDTPIYF
CDR3 DNA: TGTGCCAGCAGTTTTATCCGGGACACCCCCATCTACTTC

J gene: TRBJ1-1
V gene: TRBV29-1
D gene: NA
clone size: few
CDR3 length: 13
CDR3 protein: CSVVFWGAREAFF
CDR3 DNA: TGCAGCGTTGTCTTTTGGGGGGCCCGTGAAGCTTTCTTT

J gene: TRBJ2-3
V gene: TRBV11-3
D gene: NA
clone size: few
CDR3 length: 13
CDR3 protein: CASSFSGSSTQYF
CDR3 DNA: TGTGCCAGCAGCTTTTCTGGTAGCAGCACGCAGTATTTT

J gene: TRBJ1-1
V gene: TRBV7-9
D gene: NA
clone size: few
CDR3 length: 13
CDR3 protein: CASSLDFGTEAFF
CDR3 DNA: TGTGCCAGCAGCTTAGATTTCGGCACTGAAGCTTTCTTT

J gene: TRBJ2-2
V gene: TRBV7-6
D gene: NA
clone size: NA
CDR3 length: 14
CDR3 protein: CASSSGIATGELFF
CDR3 DNA: TGTGCCAGCAGCTCCGGAATAGCCACCGGGGAGCTGTTTTTT

J gene: TRBJ2-1
V gene: TRBV7-3
D gene: NA
clone size: many
CDR3 length: 15
CDR3 protein: CASSRAQTAYNEQFF
CDR3 DNA: TGTGCCAGCAGCCGGGCCCAGACGGCCTACAATGAGCAGTTCTTC

J gene: TRBJ2-1
V gene: TRBV7-2
D gene: TRBD2
clone size: NA
CDR3 length: 16
CDR3 protein: CASSPLYSGRGNEQFF
CDR3 DNA: TGTGCCAGCAGCCCCCTGTACAGCGGGAGGGGCAATGAGCAGTTCTTC

J gene: TRBJ1-2
V gene: TRBV30
D gene: TRBD1
clone size: once
CDR3 length: 14
CDR3 protein: CAWSTVRGQRGYTF
CDR3 DNA: TGTGCCTGGAGCACCGTAAGGGGGCAACGTGGCTACACCTTC

J gene: TRBJ2-1
V gene: TRBV27
D gene: TRBD2
clone size: many
CDR3 length: 22
CDR3 protein: CASSLYPPSGLAGSYSYNEQFF
CDR3 DNA: TGTGCCAGCAGTTTATACCCCCCATCGGGACTAGCGGGCTCTTACTCCTACAATGAGCAGTTCTTC

J gene: TRBJ1-3
V gene: TRBV30
D gene: NA
clone size: NA
CDR3 length: 13
CDR3 protein: CAWSVGARNTIYF
CDR3 DNA: TGTGCCTGGAGTGTTGGTGCGAGAAACACCATATATTTT

J gene: TRBJ2-2
V gene: TRBV20-1
D gene: NA
clone size: few
CDR3 length: 15
CDR3 protein: CSARVPGLDTGELFF
CDR3 DNA: TGCAGTGCTAGAGTGCCAGGACTCGACACCGGGGAGCTGTTTTTT

J gene: TRBJ2-7
V gene: TRBV3-1
D gene: NA
clone size: NA
CDR3 length: 13
CDR3 protein: CASSQGPRTKGYF
CDR3 DNA: TGTGCCAGCAGCCAAGGCCCCAGGACCAAGGGATACTTC

J gene: TRBJ2-7
V gene: TRBV5-1
D gene: NA
clone size: many
CDR3 length: 12
CDR3 protein: CASSLEGLEQYF
CDR3 DNA: TGCGCCAGCAGCTTGGAGGGACTCGAGCAGTACTTC

J gene: TRBJ2-3
V gene: TRBV7-6
D gene: NA
clone size: few
CDR3 length: 12
CDR3 protein: CASSLAPTPQYF
CDR3 DNA: TGTGCCAGCAGCCTTGCCCCAACCCCGCAGTATTTT

J gene: TRBJ1-5
V gene: TRBV19
D gene: TRBD1
clone size: few
CDR3 length: 14
CDR3 protein: CASNEGGANQPQHF
CDR3 DNA: TGTGCCAGTAATGAAGGGGGCGCGAATCAGCCCCAGCATTTT

J gene: TRBJ2-2
V gene: TRBV18
D gene: NA
clone size: few
CDR3 length: 14
CDR3 protein: CASSPTPGTGELFF
CDR3 DNA: TGTGCCAGCTCACCTACTCCGGGCACCGGGGAGCTGTTTTTT

J gene: TRBJ1-2
V gene: TRBV29-1
D gene: TRBD1
clone size: many
CDR3 length: 13
CDR3 protein: CSASTGVDYGYTF
CDR3 DNA: TGCAGCGCATCGACAGGGGTTGACTATGGCTACACCTTC

J gene: TRBJ2-3
V gene: TRBV20-1
D gene: TRBD2
clone size: many
CDR3 length: 14
CDR3 protein: CSARSSGRSDTQYF
CDR3 DNA: TGCAGTGCTAGATCCAGCGGGAGGTCAGATACGCAGTATTTT

J gene: TRBJ2-2
V gene: TRBV7-6
D gene: NA
clone size: many
CDR3 length: 17
CDR3 protein: CASSPTTGGDYTGELFF
CDR3 DNA: TGTGCCAGCAGCCCCACTACAGGTGGGGACTACACCGGGGAGCTGTTTTTT

J gene: TRBJ2-3
V gene: TRBV12-3/TRBV12-4
D gene: NA
clone size: few
CDR3 length: 15
CDR3 protein: CASRFKGVYTDTQYF
CDR3 DNA: TGTGCCAGCAGGTTCAAGGGGGTGTACACAGATACGCAGTATTTT

J gene: TRBJ2-7
V gene: TRBV13
D gene: NA
clone size: few
CDR3 length: 15
CDR3 protein: CASSLGTGIIYEQYF
CDR3 DNA: TGTGCCAGCAGCTTAGGGACGGGGATTATCTACGAGCAGTACTTC

J gene: TRBJ2-7
V gene: TRBV5-4
D gene: TRBD2
clone size: few
CDR3 length: 14
CDR3 protein: CASSPGGGPREQYF
CDR3 DNA: TGTGCCAGCAGCCCGGGGGGAGGGCCGCGGGAGCAGTACTTC

J gene: TRBJ1-1
V gene: TRBV27
D gene: TRBD1
clone size: NA
CDR3 length: 14
CDR3 protein: CASSPTIQGRMAFF
CDR3 DNA: TGTGCCAGCAGTCCCACGATACAGGGGAGAATGGCTTTCTTT

J gene: TRBJ2-1
V gene: TRBV7-2
D gene: NA
clone size: few
CDR3 length: 13
CDR3 protein: CASSLGVEAKQFF
CDR3 DNA: TGTGCCAGCAGCCTGGGGGTCGAGGCCAAGCAGTTCTTC

J gene: TRBJ2-1
V gene: TRBV28
D gene: TRBD2
clone size: NA
CDR3 length: 14
CDR3 protein: CARLAGGPNNEQFF
CDR3 DNA: TGTGCCAGGCTAGCGGGAGGACCCAACAATGAGCAGTTCTTC

J gene: TRBJ1-2
V gene: TRBV24-1
D gene: NA
clone size: few
CDR3 length: 16
CDR3 protein: CATRRLEERSHYGYTF
CDR3 DNA: TGTGCCACCAGGCGACTGGAGGAGCGTTCGCACTATGGCTACACCTTC

J gene: TRBJ2-3
V gene: TRBV11-2
D gene: NA
clone size: NA
CDR3 length: 15
CDR3 protein: CASSNRDFRGDTQYF
CDR3 DNA: TGTGCCAGCAGCAACCGGGACTTTAGAGGGGACACGCAGTATTTT

J gene: TRBJ2-5
V gene: TRBV11-1
D gene: NA
clone size: NA
CDR3 length: 13
CDR3 protein: CASSLGLLETQYF
CDR3 DNA: TGTGCCAGCAGCTTGGGACTCTTAGAGACCCAGTACTTC

J gene: TRBJ1-2
V gene: TRBV28
D gene: NA
clone size: many
CDR3 length: 14
CDR3 protein: CASSLDEGHYGYTF
CDR3 DNA: TGTGCCAGCAGTTTAGATGAGGGGCACTATGGCTACACCTTC

J gene: TRBJ1-1
V gene: TRBV3-1
D gene: TRBD1
clone size: few
CDR3 length: 13
CDR3 protein: CASSATGDSEAFF
CDR3 DNA: TGTGCCAGCAGCGCGACTGGGGACAGCGAAGCTTTCTTT

J gene: TRBJ2-2
V gene: TRBV7-2
D gene: TRBD2
clone size: few
CDR3 length: 17
CDR3 protein: CASSDPGLAGAIGELFF
CDR3 DNA: TGTGCCAGCAGCGACCCGGGACTAGCGGGAGCAATCGGGGAGCTGTTTTTT

J gene: TRBJ2-3
V gene: TRBV19
D gene: NA
clone size: NA
CDR3 length: 13
CDR3 protein: CASRGGSEDTQYF
CDR3 DNA: TGTGCCAGTAGGGGCGGCTCTGAGGATACGCAGTATTTT

J gene: TRBJ2-5
V gene: TRBV7-2
D gene: NA
clone size: many
CDR3 length: 14
CDR3 protein: CASSPSLSQETQYF
CDR3 DNA: TGTGCCAGCAGCCCCTCCTTGAGCCAAGAGACCCAGTACTTC

J gene: TRBJ2-7
V gene: TRBV20-1
D gene: TRBD2
clone size: many
CDR3 length: 13
CDR3 protein: CSALGLAAYEQYF
CDR3 DNA: TGCAGTGCCCTGGGACTAGCGGCCTACGAGCAGTACTTC

J gene: TRBJ2-7
V gene: TRBV11-2
D gene: NA
clone size: NA
CDR3 length: 14
CDR3 protein: CASSLGGFTYEQYF
CDR3 DNA: TGTGCCAGCAGCTTAGGAGGGTTTACCTACGAGCAGTACTTC

J gene: TRBJ2-7
V gene: TRBV28
D gene: NA
clone size: NA
CDR3 length: 14
CDR3 protein: CASSFPGASYEQYF
CDR3 DNA: TGTGCCAGCAGTTTCCCCGGGGCCTCCTACGAGCAGTACTTC

J gene: TRBJ2-7
V gene: TRBV15
D gene: TRBD1
clone size: many
CDR3 length: 15
CDR3 protein: CATSRDRGQGYEQYF
CDR3 DNA: TGTGCCACCAGCAGAGACCGGGGACAGGGGTACGAGCAGTACTTC

J gene: TRBJ2-5
V gene: TRBV27
D gene: TRBD2
clone size: NA
CDR3 length: 14
CDR3 protein: CASRITSDRETQYF
CDR3 DNA: TGTGCCAGCAGAATTACTAGCGACCGAGAGACCCAGTACTTC

J gene: TRBJ2-2
V gene: TRBV27
D gene: NA
clone size: many
CDR3 length: 15
CDR3 protein: CASSFQTGITGELFF
CDR3 DNA: TGTGCCAGCAGTTTTCAAACCGGGATCACCGGGGAGCTGTTTTTT